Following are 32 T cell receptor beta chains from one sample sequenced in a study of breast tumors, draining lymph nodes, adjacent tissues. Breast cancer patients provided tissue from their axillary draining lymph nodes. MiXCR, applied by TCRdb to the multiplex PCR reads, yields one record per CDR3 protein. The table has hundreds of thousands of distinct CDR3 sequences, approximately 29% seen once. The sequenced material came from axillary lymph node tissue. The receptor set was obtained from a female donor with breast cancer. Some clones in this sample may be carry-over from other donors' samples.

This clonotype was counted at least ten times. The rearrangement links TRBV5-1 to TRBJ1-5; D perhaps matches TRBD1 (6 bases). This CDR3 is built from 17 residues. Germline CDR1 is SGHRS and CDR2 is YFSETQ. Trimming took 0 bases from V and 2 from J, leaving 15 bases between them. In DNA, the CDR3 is TGCGCCAGCAGCTTGGGGGGGCTTGGGTCGGGCAATCAGCCCCAGCATTTT. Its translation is CASSLGGLGSGNQPQHF. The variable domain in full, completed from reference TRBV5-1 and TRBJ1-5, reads KAGVTQTPRYLIKTRGQQVTLSCSPISGHRSVSWYQQTPGQGLQFLFEYFSETQRNKGNFPGRFSGRQFSNSRSEMNVSTLELGDSALYLCASSLGGLGSGNQPQHFGDGTRLSIL.

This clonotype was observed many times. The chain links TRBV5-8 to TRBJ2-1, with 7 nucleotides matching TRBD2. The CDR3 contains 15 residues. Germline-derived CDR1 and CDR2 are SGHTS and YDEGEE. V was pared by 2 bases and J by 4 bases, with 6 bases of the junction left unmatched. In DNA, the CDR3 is TGTGCCAGCAGCTTAGGTCGCGGGGGATACAATGAGCAGTTCTTC. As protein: CASSLGRGGYNEQFF.

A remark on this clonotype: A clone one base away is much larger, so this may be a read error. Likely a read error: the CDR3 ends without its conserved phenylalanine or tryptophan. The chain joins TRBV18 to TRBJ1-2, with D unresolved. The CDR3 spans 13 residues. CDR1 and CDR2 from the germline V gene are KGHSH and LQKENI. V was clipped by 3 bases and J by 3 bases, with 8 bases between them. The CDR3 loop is CASSPGDYYGYTY. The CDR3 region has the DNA TGTGCCAGCTCACCTGGAGATTACTATGGCTACACCTAC.

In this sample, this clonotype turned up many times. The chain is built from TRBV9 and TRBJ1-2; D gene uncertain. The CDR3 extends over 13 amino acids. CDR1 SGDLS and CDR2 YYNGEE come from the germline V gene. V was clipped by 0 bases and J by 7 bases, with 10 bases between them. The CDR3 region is CASSVDRGSGYTF. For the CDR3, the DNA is TGTGCCAGCAGCGTAGATAGAGGATCTGGCTACACCTTC. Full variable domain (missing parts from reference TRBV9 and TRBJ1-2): DSGVTQTPKHLITATGQRVTLRCSPRSGDLSVYWYQQSLDQGLQFLIQYYNGEERAKGNILERFSAQQFPDLHSELNLSSLELGDSALYFCASSVDRGSGYTFGSGTRLTVV.

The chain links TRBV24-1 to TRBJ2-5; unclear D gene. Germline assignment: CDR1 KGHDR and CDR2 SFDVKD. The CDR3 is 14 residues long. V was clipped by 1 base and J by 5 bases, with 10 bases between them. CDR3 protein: CATSDLGNGETQYF. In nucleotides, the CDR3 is TGTGCCACCAGTGATTTAGGGAATGGCGAGACCCAGTACTTC.

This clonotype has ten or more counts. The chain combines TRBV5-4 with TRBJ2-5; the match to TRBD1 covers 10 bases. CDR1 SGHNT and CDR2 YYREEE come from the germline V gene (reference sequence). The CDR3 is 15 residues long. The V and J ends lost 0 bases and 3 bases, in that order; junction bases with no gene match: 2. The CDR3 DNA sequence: TGTGCCAGCAGCTTGGAGGGGACAGGGGAAGAGACCCAGTACTTC. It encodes CASSLEGTGEETQYF.

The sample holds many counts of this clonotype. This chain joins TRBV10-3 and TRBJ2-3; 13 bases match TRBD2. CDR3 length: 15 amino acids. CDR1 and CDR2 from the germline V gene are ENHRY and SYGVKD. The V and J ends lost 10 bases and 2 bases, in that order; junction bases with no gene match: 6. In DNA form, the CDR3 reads TGTGCCACCGGGGGACTAGCGGGGTACACAGATACGCAGTATTTT. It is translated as CATGGLAGYTDTQYF.

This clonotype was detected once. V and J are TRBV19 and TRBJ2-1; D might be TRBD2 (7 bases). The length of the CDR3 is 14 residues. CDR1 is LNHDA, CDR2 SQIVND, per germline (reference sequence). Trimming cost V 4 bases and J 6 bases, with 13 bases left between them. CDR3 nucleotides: TGTGCCAGTAGTAGGGGAGGGGGGAGCAATGAGCAGTTCTTC. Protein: CASSRGGGSNEQFF.

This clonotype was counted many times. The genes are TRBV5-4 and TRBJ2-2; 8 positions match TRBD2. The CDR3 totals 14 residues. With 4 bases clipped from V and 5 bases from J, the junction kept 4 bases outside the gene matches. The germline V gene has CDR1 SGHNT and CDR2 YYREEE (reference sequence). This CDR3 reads CASSQLAGTGELFF. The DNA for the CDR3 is TGTGCCAGCAGCCAGTTAGCGGGGACCGGGGAGCTGTTTTTT.

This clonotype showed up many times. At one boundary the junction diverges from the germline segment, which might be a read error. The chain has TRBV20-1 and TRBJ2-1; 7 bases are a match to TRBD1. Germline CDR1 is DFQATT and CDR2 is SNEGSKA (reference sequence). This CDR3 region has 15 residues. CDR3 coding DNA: TGCAGTGCTGGGTGGACAGGTTTTTCCTCCAATGAGCAGTTCTTC. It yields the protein CSAGWTGFSSNEQFF.

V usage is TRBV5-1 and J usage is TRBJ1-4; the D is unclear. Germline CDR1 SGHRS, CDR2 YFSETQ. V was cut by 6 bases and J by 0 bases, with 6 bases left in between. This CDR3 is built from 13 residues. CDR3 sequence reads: CASKATTNEKLFF. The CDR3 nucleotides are TGCGCCAGCAAGGCGACAACTAATGAAAAACTGTTTTTT. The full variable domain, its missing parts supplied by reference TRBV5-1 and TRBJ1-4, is KAGVTQTPRYLIKTRGQQVTLSCSPISGHRSVSWYQQTPGQGLQFLFEYFSETQRNKGNFPGRFSGRQFSNSRSEMNVSTLELGDSALYLCASKATTNEKLFFGSGTQLSVL.

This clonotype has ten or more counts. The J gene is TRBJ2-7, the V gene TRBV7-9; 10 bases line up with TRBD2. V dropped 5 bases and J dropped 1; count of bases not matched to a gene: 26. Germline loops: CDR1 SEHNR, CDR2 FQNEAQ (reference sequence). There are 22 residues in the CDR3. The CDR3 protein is CASSTLGLASGRAFPLSYEQYF. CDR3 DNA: TGTGCCAGCAGCACCCTCGGACTAGCGAGCGGGAGGGCTTTTCCCCTATCCTACGAGCAGTACTTC.

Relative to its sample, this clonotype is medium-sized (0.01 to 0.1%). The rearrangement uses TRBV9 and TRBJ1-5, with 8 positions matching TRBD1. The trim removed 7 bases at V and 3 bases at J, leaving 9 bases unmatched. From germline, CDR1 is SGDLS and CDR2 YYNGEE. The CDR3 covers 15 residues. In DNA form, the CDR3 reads TGTGCCAGCCCCCGACAGGGGATGGACAATCAGCCCCAGCATTTT. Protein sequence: CASPRQGMDNQPQHF.

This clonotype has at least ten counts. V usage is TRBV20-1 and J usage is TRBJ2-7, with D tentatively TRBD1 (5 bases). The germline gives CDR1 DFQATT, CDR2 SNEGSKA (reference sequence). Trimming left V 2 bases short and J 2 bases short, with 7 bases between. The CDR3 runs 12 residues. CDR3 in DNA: TGCAGTGCTAGAAGGGGTGCCTACGAGCAGTACTTC. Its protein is CSARRGAYEQYF.

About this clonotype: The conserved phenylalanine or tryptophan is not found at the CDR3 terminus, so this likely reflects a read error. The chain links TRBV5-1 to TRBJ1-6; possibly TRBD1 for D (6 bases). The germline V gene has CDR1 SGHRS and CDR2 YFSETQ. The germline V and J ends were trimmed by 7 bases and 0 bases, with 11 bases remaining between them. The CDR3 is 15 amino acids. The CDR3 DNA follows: TGCGCCAGCCGACAGGTTAGCTCCTATAATTCACCCCTCCACGTT. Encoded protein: CASRQVSSYNSPLHV.

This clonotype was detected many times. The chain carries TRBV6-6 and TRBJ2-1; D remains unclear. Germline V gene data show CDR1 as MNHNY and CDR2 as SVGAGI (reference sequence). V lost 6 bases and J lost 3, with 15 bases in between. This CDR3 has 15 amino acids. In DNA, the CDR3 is TGTGCCAGCAGCCAACAACATGCAGGCTACAATGAGCAGTTCTTC. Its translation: CASSQQHAGYNEQFF.

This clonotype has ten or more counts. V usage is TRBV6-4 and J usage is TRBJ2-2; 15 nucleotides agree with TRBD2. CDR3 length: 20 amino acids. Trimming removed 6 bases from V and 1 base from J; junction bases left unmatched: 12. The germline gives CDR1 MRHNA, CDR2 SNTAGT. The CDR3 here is CASRDLNGTSGRRNTGELFF. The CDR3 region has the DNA TGTGCCAGCAGGGACCTAAATGGGACTAGCGGGAGGCGGAACACCGGGGAGCTGTTTTTT.

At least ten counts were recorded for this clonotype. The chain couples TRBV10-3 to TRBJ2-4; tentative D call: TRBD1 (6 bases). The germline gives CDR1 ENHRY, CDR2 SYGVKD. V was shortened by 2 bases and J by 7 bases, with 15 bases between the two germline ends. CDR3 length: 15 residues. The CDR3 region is CAISEPEIDRNIQYF. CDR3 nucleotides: TGTGCCATCAGTGAGCCTGAAATCGACAGGAACATTCAGTACTTC.

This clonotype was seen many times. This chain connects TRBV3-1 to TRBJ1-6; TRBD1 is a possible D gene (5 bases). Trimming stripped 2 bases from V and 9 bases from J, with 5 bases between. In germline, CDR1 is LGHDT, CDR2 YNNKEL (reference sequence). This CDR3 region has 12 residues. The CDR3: CASSQQGSPLHF. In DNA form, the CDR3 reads TGTGCCAGCAGCCAACAGGGTTCACCCCTCCACTTT.

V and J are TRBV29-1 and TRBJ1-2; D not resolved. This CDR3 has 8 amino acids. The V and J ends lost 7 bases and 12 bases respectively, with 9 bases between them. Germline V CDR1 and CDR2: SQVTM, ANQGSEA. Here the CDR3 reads CSAESDTF. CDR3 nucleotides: TGCAGCGCCGAGAGTGACACCTTC.

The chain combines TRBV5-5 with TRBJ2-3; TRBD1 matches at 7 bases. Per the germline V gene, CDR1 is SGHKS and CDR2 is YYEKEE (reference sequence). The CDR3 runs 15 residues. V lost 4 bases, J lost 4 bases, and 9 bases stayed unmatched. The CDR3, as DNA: TGTGCCAGCAGCAAGGGGGCGCCGGTCCCAGATACGCAGTATTTT. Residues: CASSKGAPVPDTQYF.

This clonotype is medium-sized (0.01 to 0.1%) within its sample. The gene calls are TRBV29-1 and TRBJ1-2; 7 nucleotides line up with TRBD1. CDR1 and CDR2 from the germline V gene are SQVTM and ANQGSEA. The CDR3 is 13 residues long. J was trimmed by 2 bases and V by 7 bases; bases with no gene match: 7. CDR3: CSGGDSVNYGYTF. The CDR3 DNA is TGCAGCGGGGGGGACAGTGTAAACTATGGCTACACCTTC.

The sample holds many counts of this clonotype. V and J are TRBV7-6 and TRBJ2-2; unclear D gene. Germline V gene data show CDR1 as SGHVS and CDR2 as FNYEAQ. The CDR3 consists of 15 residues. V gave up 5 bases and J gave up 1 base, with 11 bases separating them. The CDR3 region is CASSPRQLNTGELFF. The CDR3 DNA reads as TGTGCCAGCAGCCCCCGGCAACTGAACACCGGGGAGCTGTTTTTT. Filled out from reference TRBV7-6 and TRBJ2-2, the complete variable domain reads GAGVSQSPRYKVTKRGQDVALRCDPISGHVSLYWYRQALGQGPEFLTYFNYEAQQDKSGLPNDRFSAERPEGSISTLTIQRTEQRDSAMYRCASSPRQLNTGELFFGEGSRLTVL.

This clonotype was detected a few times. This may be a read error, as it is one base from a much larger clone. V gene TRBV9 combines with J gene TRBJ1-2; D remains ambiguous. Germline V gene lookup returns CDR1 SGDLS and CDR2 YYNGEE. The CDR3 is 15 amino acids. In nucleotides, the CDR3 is TGTGCCAGCAGCGTAGATGAGAGGACCTTCTATGGCTCCACCTTC. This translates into CASSVDERTFYGSTF.

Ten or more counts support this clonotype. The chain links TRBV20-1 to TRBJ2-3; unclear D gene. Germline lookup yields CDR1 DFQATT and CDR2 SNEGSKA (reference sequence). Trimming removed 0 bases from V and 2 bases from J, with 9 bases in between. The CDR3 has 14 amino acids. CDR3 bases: TGCAGTGCTAGAGATCGCCCAGCCACAGATACGCAGTATTTT. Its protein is CSARDRPATDTQYF.

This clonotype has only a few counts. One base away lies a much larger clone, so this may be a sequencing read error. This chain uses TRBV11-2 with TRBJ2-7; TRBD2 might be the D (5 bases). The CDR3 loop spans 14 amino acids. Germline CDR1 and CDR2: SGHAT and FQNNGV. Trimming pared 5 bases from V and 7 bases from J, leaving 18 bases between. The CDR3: CASSPGLATGEQYF. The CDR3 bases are TGTGCCAGCAGCCCGGGCTTGGCCACGGGGGAGCAGTACTTC.

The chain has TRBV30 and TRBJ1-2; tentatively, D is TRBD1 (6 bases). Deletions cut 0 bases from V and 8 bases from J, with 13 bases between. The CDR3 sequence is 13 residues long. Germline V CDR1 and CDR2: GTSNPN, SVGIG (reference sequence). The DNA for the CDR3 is TGTGCCTGGAGTGTACGGGGGGCGCGGGGCTACACCTTC. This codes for CAWSVRGARGYTF. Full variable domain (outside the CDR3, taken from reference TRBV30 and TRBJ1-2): SQTIHQWPATLVQPVGSPLSLECTVEGTSNPNLYWYRQAAGRGLQLLFYSVGIGQISSEVPQNLSASRPQDRQFILSSKKLLLSDSGFYLCAWSVRGARGYTFGSGTRLTVV.

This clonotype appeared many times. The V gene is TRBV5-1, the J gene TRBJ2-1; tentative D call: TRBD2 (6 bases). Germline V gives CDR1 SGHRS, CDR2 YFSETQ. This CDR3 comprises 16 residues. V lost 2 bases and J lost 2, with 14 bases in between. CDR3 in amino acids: CASSFSLAAPYNEQFF. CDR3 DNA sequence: TGCGCCAGCAGCTTTTCCTTAGCGGCACCCTACAATGAGCAGTTCTTC.

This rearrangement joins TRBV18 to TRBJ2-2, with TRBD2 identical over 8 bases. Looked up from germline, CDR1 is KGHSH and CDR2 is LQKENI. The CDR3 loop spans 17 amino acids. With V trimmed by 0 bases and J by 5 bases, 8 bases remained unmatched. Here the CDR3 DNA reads TGTGCCAGCTCACCACCGATTGCGGGAGGACCTACCGGGGAGCTGTTTTTT. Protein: CASSPPIAGGPTGELFF.

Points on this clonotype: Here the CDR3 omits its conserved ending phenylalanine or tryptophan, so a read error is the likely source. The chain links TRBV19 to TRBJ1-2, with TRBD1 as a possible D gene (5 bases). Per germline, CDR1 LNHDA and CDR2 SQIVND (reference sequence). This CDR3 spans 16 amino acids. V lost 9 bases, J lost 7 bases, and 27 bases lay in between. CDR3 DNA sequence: TGTGCCAGCAAGTCCCGGGGCAGGGCGGGGTTGTGTGGCTACACCTCC. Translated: CASKSRGRAGLCGYTS.

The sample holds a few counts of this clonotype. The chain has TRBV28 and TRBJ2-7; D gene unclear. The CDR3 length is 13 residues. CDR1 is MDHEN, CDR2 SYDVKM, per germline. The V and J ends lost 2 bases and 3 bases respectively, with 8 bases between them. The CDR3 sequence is CASSLQQSYEQYF. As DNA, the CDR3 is TGTGCCAGCAGTTTACAACAGAGCTACGAGCAGTACTTC.

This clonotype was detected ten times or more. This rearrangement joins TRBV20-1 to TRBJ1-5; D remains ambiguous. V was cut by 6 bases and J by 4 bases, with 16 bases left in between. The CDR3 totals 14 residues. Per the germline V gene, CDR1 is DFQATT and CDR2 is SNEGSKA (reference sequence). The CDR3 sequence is CSAELGVMNQPQHF. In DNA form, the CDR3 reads TGCAGTGCCGAACTCGGGGTAATGAATCAGCCCCAGCATTTT.